A single sample gave rise to the 24 T cell receptor beta chains below, sequenced in a study of OX40 agonist ivuxolimab in advanced cancers. Assay used: immunoSEQ multiplex PCR; TCRdb lists only in-frame clones, some missing. The sample lists some 30,000 clones; roughly 68% were seen once. This specimen consisted of CD4+ or CD8+ T cells sorted from blood, obtained in a trial of the OX40 agonist ivuxolimab. These receptors originate from an adult with an advanced solid tumor such as melanoma, head and neck, liver or kidney cancer.

This clone was found a few times. The rearrangement joins TRBV21-1 to TRBJ1-5. TRBV21-1 is a known pseudogene. The CDR3 totals 18 residues. This chain's CDR3 is CASSKRAKGGGSGQPQHF. Here the CDR3 DNA reads TGTGCCAGCAGCAAAAGGGCGAAGGGAGGGGGCTCTGGTCAGCCCCAGCATTTT.

V gene TRBV10-2 combines with J gene TRBJ1-1; D is undetermined. The CDR3 has 14 residues. The germline V gene has CDR1 WSHSY and CDR2 SAAADI. Trimming removed 2 bases at V and 1 base at J, with 8 bases between. For the CDR3, the DNA is TGCGCCAGCAGTGAGCGGGTAAAGAACACTGAAGCTTTCTTT. This sequence encodes CASSERVKNTEAFF.

The V call is TRBV6-1, the J call TRBJ2-1, with D unclear. CDR1 and CDR2 (germline): MNHNS, SASEGT. CDR3 size: 17 residues. Trimming stripped 0 bases from V and 0 bases from J, with 12 bases between. The CDR3 sequence is CASSEAVGDYSYNEQFF. Written as DNA, the CDR3 is TGTGCCAGCAGTGAAGCGGTCGGTGATTACTCCTACAATGAGCAGTTCTTC.

V and J are TRBV27 and TRBJ1-2; the D is unclear. Trimming cost V 2 bases and J 8 bases, with 15 bases left between them. CDR3 length: 14 residues. Germline CDR1 is MNHEY and CDR2 is SMNVEV (reference sequence). The CDR3 here is CASSLDSGFRGYTF. Here the CDR3 DNA reads TGTGCCAGCAGTTTAGATTCCGGGTTCCGCGGCTACACCTTC.

The rearrangement uses TRBV2 and TRBJ1-6; D is uncertain. The CDR3 is made up of 15 amino acids. Germline CDR1 and CDR2: SNHLY and FYNNEI. V dropped 7 bases and J dropped 0 bases, with 10 bases sitting between them. The DNA for the CDR3 is TGTGCCAGCAACCAATTTAGCTCCTATAATTCACCCCTCCACTTT. It codes for CASNQFSSYNSPLHF.

The chain links TRBV28 to TRBJ2-7; 9 bases are shared with TRBD1. The CDR3 extends over 15 amino acids. Germline CDR1 and CDR2: MDHEN and SYDVKM. Trimming took 7 bases from V and 3 from J; bases not matched to a gene: 10. CDR3 nucleotides: TGTGCCAGCACCCCCTCGGGGACAGGGAGCTACGAGCAGTACTTC. It encodes CASTPSGTGSYEQYF. The variable domain in full, completed from reference TRBV28 and TRBJ2-7, reads DVKVTQSSRYLVKRTGEKVFLECVQDMDHENMFWYRQDPGLGLRLIYFSYDVKMKEKGDIPEGYSVSREKKERFSLILESASTNQTSMYLCASTPSGTGSYEQYFGPGTRLTVT.

This sequence joins TRBV7-3 and TRBJ2-2; weak D call: TRBD1 (5 bases). Trimming stripped 5 bases from V and 5 bases from J, with 9 bases between. The CDR3 consists of 13 residues. Germline CDR1 reads SGHTA; CDR2 reads FQGTGA. CDR3 bases: TGTGCCAGCAGCCCACCAGGGACCGGGGAGCTGTTTTTT. This translates into CASSPPGTGELFF.

This chain joins TRBV10-2 and TRBJ2-2; 14 positions agree with TRBD2. J was trimmed by 4 bases and V by 8 bases; bases with no gene match: 3. This CDR3 comprises 15 residues. Germline lookup yields CDR1 WSHSY and CDR2 SAAADI. CDR3 DNA: TGCGCCAGCCGGACTAGCGGGGGGACCACCGGGGAGCTGTTTTTT. It encodes CASRTSGGTTGELFF.

The V and J genes are TRBV5-1 and TRBJ2-1; TRBD1 matches 7 bases. Germline CDR1 and CDR2: SGHRS and YFSETQ. The CDR3 has 15 amino acids. With 2 bases clipped from V and 1 base from J, the junction kept 3 bases outside the gene matches. The CDR3 nucleotides read TGCGCCAGCAGCTTAGGGACAGCGTCCTACAATGAGCAGTTCTTC. Its protein is CASSLGTASYNEQFF.

This clone appeared a few times. The gene calls are TRBV5-4 and TRBJ2-7; 12 bases agree with TRBD1. Germline V gene data show CDR1 as SGHNT and CDR2 as YYREEE (reference sequence). V gave up 6 bases and J gave up 5 bases; unmatched junction bases: 9. CDR3 size: 15 residues. CDR3: CASTVGGQGAHEQYF. For the CDR3, the DNA is TGTGCCAGCACCGTTGGGGGACAGGGGGCCCACGAGCAGTACTTC.

The V call is TRBV5-1, the J call TRBJ2-2; D perhaps matches TRBD2 (5 bases). This CDR3 contains 15 residues. The V gene's germline CDR1 is SGHRS and CDR2 YFSETQ. Between the trimmed V and J ends, which lost 4 bases and 0 bases, there was a span of 10 bases. CDR3 loop: CASSVSGTNTGELFF. CDR3 in DNA: TGCGCCAGCAGCGTCAGCGGTACGAACACCGGGGAGCTGTTTTTT.

J is TRBJ1-1 and V is TRBV2; D may be TRBD1 (5 bases). The CDR3 extends over 14 amino acids. V lost 5 bases, J lost 1 base, and 11 bases lay in between. Germline CDR1 and CDR2: SNHLY and FYNNEI. Here the CDR3 reads CASSSRAANTEAFF. The CDR3 bases are TGTGCCAGCAGTTCCAGGGCAGCGAACACTGAAGCTTTCTTT.

The chain combines TRBV11-2 with TRBJ2-1, with 12 bases lining up with TRBD2. The CDR3 totals 19 residues. Germline V gene lookup returns CDR1 SGHAT and CDR2 FQNNGV. V lost 5 bases to trimming and J lost 9 bases; unmatched junction nucleotides: 20. In DNA form, the CDR3 reads TGTGCCAGCAGCGATTTTGGACGAACTAGCGGGGGGTTGGGCGGTGAGCAGTTCTTC. The encoded protein is CASSDFGRTSGGLGGEQFF.

J is TRBJ1-2 and V is TRBV18, with D perhaps TRBD1 (6 bases). The CDR3 is made up of 16 amino acids. V was clipped by 7 bases and J by 2 bases, with 20 bases between them. The germline V gene has CDR1 KGHSH and CDR2 LQKENI. Here the CDR3 reads CASLPGGGLTNYGYTF. The CDR3 DNA is TGTGCCAGCTTACCGGGTGGGGGGCTGACGAACTATGGCTACACCTTC.

This clone was recorded only once. The genes are TRBV6-1 and TRBJ2-1; 9 nucleotides match TRBD2. The CDR3 spans 14 residues. Germline values: CDR1 MNHNS, CDR2 SASEGT. V shed 10 bases and J 7 bases; nucleotides not matched to a gene: 11. The CDR3 DNA follows: TGTGCCACGCACATTGGGCTAGCGGGGAATGAGCAGTTCTTC. Amino acid sequence: CATHIGLAGNEQFF.

The chain combines TRBV5-8 with TRBJ1-2; D remains ambiguous. Per the germline V gene, CDR1 is SGHTS and CDR2 is YDEGEE. The CDR3 consists of 13 residues. V was shortened by 0 bases and J by 3 bases, with 6 bases between the two germline ends. The DNA of the CDR3 is TGTGCCAGCAGCTTGGTTCCGGACTATGGCTACACCTTC. Protein: CASSLVPDYGYTF.

The chain uses TRBV7-9 and TRBJ2-5, with D perhaps assigned TRBD1 or TRBD2 (5 bases each). The CDR3 loop spans 15 amino acids. V lost 1 base, J lost 4 bases, and 13 bases lay in between. Germline-derived CDR1 and CDR2 are SEHNR and FQNEAQ (reference sequence). As DNA, the CDR3 is TGTGCCAGCAGCTTAGTGGTGGGGGTCTCAGAGACCCAGTACTTC. Amino acid sequence: CASSLVVGVSETQYF.

This clone was picked up a small number of times. The rearrangement joins TRBV10-2 to TRBJ1-2, with D hard to call. Germline CDR1 reads WSHSY; CDR2 reads SAAADI. This CDR3 region has 11 residues. The V gene lost 4 bases and the J gene lost 7 bases, with 7 bases spanning the gap. The CDR3 coding sequence is TGCGCCAGCAGTGCTCACTCTGGCTACACCTTC. Translation gives CASSAHSGYTF.

A few counts support this clone. The genes are TRBV7-8 and TRBJ1-2, with a possible D match to TRBD1 (6 bases). Between the trimmed V and J ends, which lost 5 bases and 3 bases, there was a span of 10 bases. This CDR3 spans 13 amino acids. Germline CDR1 is SGHVS and CDR2 is FQNEAQ. The CDR3 nucleotides are TGTGCCAGCAGCCCGACAGGCGACTATGGCTACACCTTC. It encodes CASSPTGDYGYTF.

This CDR3 reads CASSLAGQKETQYF. In DNA, the CDR3 is TGCGCCAGCAGCTTAGCCGGACAGAAAGAGACCCAGTACTTC. The rearrangement uses TRBV5-1 and TRBJ2-5; TRBD1 might be the D (6 bases). Germline V gene lookup returns CDR1 SGHRS and CDR2 YFSETQ. CDR3 length: 14 residues. Trimming pared 2 bases from V and 3 bases from J, leaving 11 bases between.

The chain recombines TRBV7-9 with TRBJ2-3, with 7 bases lining up with TRBD2. The germline CDR1 and CDR2 sequences are SEHNR and FQNEAQ (reference sequence). This CDR3 spans 16 amino acids. V lost 1 base to trimming and J lost 1 base; unmatched junction nucleotides: 5. CDR3 amino acids: CASSLGSGDRTDTQYF. Here the CDR3 DNA reads TGTGCCAGCAGCTTAGGCAGCGGGGACCGCACAGATACGCAGTATTTT. Supplemented by reference TRBV7-9 and TRBJ2-3, the full variable domain reads DTGVSQNPRHKITKRGQNVTFRCDPISEHNRLYWYRQTLGQGPEFLTYFQNEAQLEKSRLLSDRFSAERPKGSFSTLEIQRTEQGDSAMYLCASSLGSGDRTDTQYFGPGTRLTVL.

The chain combines TRBV7-3 with TRBJ2-3, with D unclear. CDR1 and CDR2 from the germline V gene are SGHTA and FQGTGA. The CDR3 extends over 12 amino acids. The V end lost 4 bases, the J end lost 0 bases, and 2 bases lay between the germline ends. The CDR3 loop is CASSSSTDTQYF. DNA of the CDR3: TGTGCCAGCAGCTCCAGCACAGATACGCAGTATTTT.

This chain uses TRBV2 with TRBJ1-5; TRBD1 matches 9 bases. The CDR3 totals 17 residues. Germline CDR1 is SNHLY and CDR2 is FYNNEI. V trimming: 5 bases; J trimming: 2 bases; junction bases outside the gene matches: 10. CDR3 coding DNA: TGTGCCAGCAGTCCTACACAGGGGGCGGTGGGCAATCAGCCCCAGCATTTT. Protein product: CASSPTQGAVGNQPQHF.

The count of this clone is one. The V and J genes are TRBV29-1 and TRBJ1-2; 9 bases are shared with TRBD1. CDR3 length: 13 amino acids. The V segment lost 7 bases and the J segment 8 bases; nucleotides outside the gene matches: 11. From germline, CDR1 is SQVTM and CDR2 ANQGSEA. CDR3 amino acids: CSGSEDRGSGYTF. The DNA of the CDR3 is TGCAGCGGGAGTGAGGACAGGGGATCAGGCTACACCTTC.